These 20 T cell receptor beta chains share one sample of origin, sequenced in a study of T cells in Graves' hyperthyroidism and ophthalmopathy. Amplification targeted TCR beta CDR3 regions from RNA transcripts. A first-round RT-PCR of the TCR CDR3 used the HTBI primer set. TCRdb itself ran the multiplex PCR reads through MiXCR, one entry per CDR3 protein. The data contain roughly 380,000 distinct CDR3 sequences, approximately 13% of them singletons. Input material: blood. These receptors were obtained from a man aged 25 to 45 with Graves' hyperthyroidism that later progressed to Graves' ophthalmopathy.

This sequence joins TRBV4-1 and TRBJ1-2; a weak D match, TRBD1 (5 bases). CDR1 is MGHRA, CDR2 YSYEKL, per germline. The V and J ends lost 3 bases and 6 bases respectively, with 14 bases between them. The CDR3 extends over 14 amino acids. The CDR3 reads CASSQLRGADGYTF. CDR3 bases: TGCGCCAGCAGCCAGCTGCGAGGGGCCGATGGCTACACCTTC.

On this clonotype: A read error may explain this, as a much larger clone is one base away. The chain carries TRBV11-3 and TRBJ2-5, with unresolved D. Germline V lookup: CDR1 SGHNT, CDR2 YENEEA. This CDR3 is 14 amino acids long. Trimming shortened V by 0 bases and J by 5 bases, and 10 bases separated the two germline ends. The DNA for the CDR3 is TGTGCCAGCAGCTTAGATCCCGCCTCTGAGACCCAGTACTTC. Amino acid sequence: CASSLDPASETQYF.

This clonotype showed up just a few times. The chain links TRBV28 to TRBJ2-5; maybe TRBD2 (6 bases). CDR1 and CDR2 (germline): MDHEN, SYDVKM. This CDR3 has 15 amino acids. V was clipped by 4 bases and J by 4 bases, with 16 bases between them. The chain's CDR3 is CASSWGLMGGETQYF. CDR3 DNA: TGTGCCAGCAGTTGGGGGTTGATGGGGGGAGAGACCCAGTACTTC.

The chain has TRBV3-1 and TRBJ1-5; possibly TRBD1 for D (6 bases). V was pared by 3 bases and J by 5 bases, with 17 bases between. Germline CDR1 is LGHDT and CDR2 is YNNKEL (reference sequence). The CDR3 contains 16 residues. The CDR3 DNA is TGTGCCAGCAGCCATACAGTACAGGGCAGCCATCAGCCCCAGCATTTT. It specifies CASSHTVQGSHQPQHF.

V and J are TRBV10-3 and TRBJ2-3, with D perhaps TRBD1 (6 bases). The V gene's germline CDR1 is ENHRY and CDR2 SYGVKD. V was trimmed by 0 bases and J by 5 bases, leaving 18 bases between them. There are 17 residues in the CDR3. CDR3 nucleotides: TGTGCCATCAGTGAGTCCCGCGGTCAGGGGATGGGAGATACGCAGTATTTT. Translation: CAISESRGQGMGDTQYF.

This clonotype was seen many times. J is TRBJ1-2 and V is TRBV5-1; D is uncertain. The V gene's germline CDR1 is SGHRS and CDR2 YFSETQ. The CDR3 loop spans 13 amino acids. V was pared by 0 bases and J by 6 bases, with 9 bases between. CDR3 nucleotide sequence: TGCGCCAGCAGCTTGGTGGTAGGAGATGGCTACACCTTC. It codes for CASSLVVGDGYTF.

This clonotype was seen more than once but under ten times. The chain uses TRBV30 and TRBJ1-6; weak D call: TRBD1 (5 bases). CDR3 size: 13 residues. Germline loops: CDR1 GTSNPN, CDR2 SVGIG (reference sequence). V dropped 4 bases and J dropped 10 bases, with 14 bases sitting between them. CDR3 coding DNA: TGTGCCTGGAATGGGGCAGCTAGGTCACCCCTCCACTTT. The encoded protein is CAWNGAARSPLHF. Full variable domain (missing parts from reference TRBV30 and TRBJ1-6): SQTIHQWPATLVQPVGSPLSLECTVEGTSNPNLYWYRQAAGRGLQLLFYSVGIGQISSEVPQNLSASRPQDRQFILSSKKLLLSDSGFYLCAWNGAARSPLHFGNGTRLTVT.

This clonotype was counted a few times. The gene calls are TRBV27 and TRBJ1-4; 9 bases align to TRBD1. V shed 5 bases and J 10 bases; nucleotides not matched to a gene: 5. CDR3 length: 13 residues. Germline values: CDR1 MNHEY, CDR2 SMNVEV (reference sequence). The chain's CDR3 is CASSRQGGGKLFF. The CDR3 nucleotides read TGTGCCAGCAGTCGACAGGGGGGAGGAAAACTGTTTTTT.

A note on this clonotype: A much more abundant neighbour one base away suggests this may be a read error. The V and J genes are TRBV9 and TRBJ1-2; 8 bases agree with TRBD1. Losses at the gene ends were 7 bases for V and 8 bases for J; bases not matched to a gene: 16. CDR1 and CDR2 (germline): SGDLS, YYNGEE. The CDR3 totals 15 residues. The DNA for the CDR3 is TGTGCCAGCGGCTTTCGGTTCCAGGGGGCTGAGGGCTACACCTTC. It yields the protein CASGFRFQGAEGYTF.

This clonotype was detected many times. V and J are TRBV28 and TRBJ2-5; weak D call: TRBD1 (6 bases). Germline V CDR1 and CDR2: MDHEN, SYDVKM. V lost 11 bases, J lost 13 bases, and 17 bases lay in between. The CDR3 runs 10 residues. CDR3 sequence (DNA): TGTGCCCGAGGGGGACCTGCACCGTACTTC. Translating gives CARGGPAPYF.

There are many counts of this clonotype. This chain joins TRBV7-2 and TRBJ2-7; TRBD2 is a possible D gene (6 bases). Germline V gene data show CDR1 as SGHTA and CDR2 as FQGNSA. The length of the CDR3 is 15 residues. V was trimmed by 1 base and J by 5 bases, leaving 15 bases between them. In DNA form, the CDR3 reads TGTGCCAGCAGCTTAGGTGGAGCAGGAGGGGACGAGCAGTACTTC. It codes for CASSLGGAGGDEQYF.

As to this clonotype: Just one base apart from a much larger clone, this may be a read error. The rearrangement uses TRBV6-1 and TRBJ1-5, with unresolved D. The CDR3 loop spans 13 amino acids. The germline V gene encodes CDR1 MNHNS and CDR2 SASEGT. The CDR3 reads CTSSARLDQPQHF. In DNA form, the CDR3 reads TGTACCAGCAGTGCCCGACTGGATCAGCCCCAGCATTTT.

The chain is built from TRBV2 and TRBJ1-5, with TRBD1 matching over 8 bases. Germline CDR1 is SNHLY and CDR2 is FYNNEI. V lost 7 bases and J lost 7; bases outside the gene matches: 6. The CDR3 is 13 amino acids. As DNA, the CDR3 is TGTGCCAGCACCGGACAGGGTAGACAGCCCCAGCATTTT. The encoded protein is CASTGQGRQPQHF.

This clonotype appeared many times. The rearrangement uses TRBV28 and TRBJ1-2; 7 bases match TRBD1. The V and J ends lost 7 bases and 4 bases, in that order; junction bases with no gene match: 6. The germline gives CDR1 MDHEN, CDR2 SYDVKM. This CDR3 is built from 13 residues. The CDR3 loop is CASNDRVPYGYTF. In DNA form, the CDR3 reads TGTGCCAGCAACGACAGGGTTCCCTATGGCTACACCTTC.

This clonotype was picked up many times. This chain joins TRBV12-3 or TRBV12-4 and TRBJ1-4, with a weak D call TRBD1 (5 bases). Trimming left V 3 bases short and J 5 bases short, with 7 bases between. This CDR3 contains 13 residues. DNA for the CDR3: TGTGCCAGCAGTTTCGGGGGAAATGAAAAACTGTTTTTT. Translated: CASSFGGNEKLFF.

The rearrangement links TRBV4-1 to TRBJ2-7; D call uncertain. The CDR3 runs to 19 residues. V dropped 2 bases and J dropped 0 bases, with 23 bases sitting between them. CDR1 is MGHRA and CDR2 is YSYEKL in the germline V gene. For the CDR3, the DNA is TGCGCCAGCAGCCAACCATCTAAATACGGGCATCGGTTCTCCTACGAGCAGTACTTC. Translated, it gives CASSQPSKYGHRFSYEQYF.

This clonotype appeared many times. The rearrangement joins TRBV6-1 to TRBJ2-1, with 14 nucleotides matching TRBD2. The germline V gene encodes CDR1 MNHNS and CDR2 SASEGT. CDR3 length: 14 amino acids. Unmatched junction bases numbered 4, after V lost 5 bases and J lost 10 bases. CDR3 nucleotides: TGTGCCAGCAGTTATGGGACTAGCGGGGGAGAGCAGTTCTTC. Its protein is CASSYGTSGGEQFF.

This clonotype was found a few times. The chain employs TRBV5-5 and TRBJ1-6; unclear D gene. CDR3 length: 15 amino acids. Germline V gene data show CDR1 as SGHKS and CDR2 as YYEKEE (reference sequence). The ends were cut back, 0 bases at V and 6 bases at J, with 10 bases in the middle. CDR3 DNA: TGTGCCAGCAGCTTGGGACATACTCCTAATTCACCCCTCCACTTT. Translated, it gives CASSLGHTPNSPLHF.

There are a few counts of this clonotype. V and J are TRBV3-1 and TRBJ2-5; tentatively, D is TRBD1 (6 bases). This CDR3 region has 15 residues. The germline gives CDR1 LGHDT, CDR2 YNNKEL (reference sequence). V was trimmed by 0 bases and J by 5 bases, leaving 13 bases between them. The CDR3 region is CASSQEETGGETQYF. DNA for the CDR3: TGTGCCAGCAGCCAAGAGGAGACAGGTGGGGAGACCCAGTACTTC.

This chain connects TRBV7-9 to TRBJ2-1; 8 bases are shared with TRBD2. The CDR3 sequence is 16 residues long. The germline V gene has CDR1 SEHNR and CDR2 FQNEAQ (reference sequence). Trimming cost V 3 bases and J 0 bases; bases outside gene matches: 4. The CDR3 DNA reads TGTGCCAGCAGCTTCCCGGGGGGGAACTCCTACAATGAGCAGTTCTTC. It yields the protein CASSFPGGNSYNEQFF. The full variable domain, in which reference TRBV7-9 and TRBJ2-1 provide the parts outside the CDR3, is DTGVSQNPRHKITKRGQNVTFRCDPISEHNRLYWYRQTLGQGPEFLTYFQNEAQLEKSRLLSDRFSAERPKGSFSTLEIQRTEQGDSAMYLCASSFPGGNSYNEQFFGPGTRLTVL.